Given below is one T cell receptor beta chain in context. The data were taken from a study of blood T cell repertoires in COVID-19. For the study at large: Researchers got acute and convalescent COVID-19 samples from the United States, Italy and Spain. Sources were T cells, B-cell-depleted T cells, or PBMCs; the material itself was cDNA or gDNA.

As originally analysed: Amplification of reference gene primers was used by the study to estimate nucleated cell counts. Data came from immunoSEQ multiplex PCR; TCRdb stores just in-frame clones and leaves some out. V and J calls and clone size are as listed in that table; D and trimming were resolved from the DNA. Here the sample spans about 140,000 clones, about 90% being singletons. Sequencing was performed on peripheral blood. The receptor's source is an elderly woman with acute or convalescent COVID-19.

CDR3 bases: TGTGCCAGCAGTCTGACTCATAGGGGGAGGGTCTACGAGCAGTACTTC. Residues: CASSLTHRGRVYEQYF. The rearrangement uses TRBV28 and TRBJ2-7; possibly TRBD2 for D (7 bases). Germline values: CDR1 MDHEN, CDR2 SYDVKM. The V and J ends lost 5 bases and 3 bases respectively, with 20 bases between them. The CDR3 totals 16 residues.